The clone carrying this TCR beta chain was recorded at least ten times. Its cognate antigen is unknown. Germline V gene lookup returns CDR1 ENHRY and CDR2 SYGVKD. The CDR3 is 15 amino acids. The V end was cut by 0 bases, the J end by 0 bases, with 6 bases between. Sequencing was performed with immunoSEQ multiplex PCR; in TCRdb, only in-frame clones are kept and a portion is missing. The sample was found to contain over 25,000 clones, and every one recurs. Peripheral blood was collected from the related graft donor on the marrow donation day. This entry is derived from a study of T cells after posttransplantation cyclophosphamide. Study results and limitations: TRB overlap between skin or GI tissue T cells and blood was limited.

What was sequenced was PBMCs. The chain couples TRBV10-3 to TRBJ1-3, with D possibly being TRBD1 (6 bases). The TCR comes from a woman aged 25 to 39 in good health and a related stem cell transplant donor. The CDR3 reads CAISESGGSGNTIYF. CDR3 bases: TGTGCCATCAGTGAGTCAGGGGGCTCTGGAAACACCATATATTTT.